This T cell receptor beta chain is drawn from a study of T cell repertoires in cytomegalovirus infection. This clonotype has just a few counts. Its target is unknown. Germline-derived CDR1 and CDR2 are MGHRA and YSYEKL. V was pared by 4 bases and J by 1 base, with 16 bases between. There are 16 residues in the CDR3. The study's findings and limits: Carriers of CMV plus the relevant HLA were identified by cumulative public TCR beta family frequency.

Each CDR3 protein is one row after TCRdb ran MiXCR on the reads. The sample has approximately 390,000 distinct CDR3 sequences; approximately 30% are singletons. This sample comprised cultured PBMCs, obtained from culture after CMV antigen stimulation. The TCR originated in a human donor in good health (CMV status not recorded). Some clones in this sample may be carry-over from other donors' samples. The chain employs TRBV4-1 and TRBJ2-5; either TRBD1 or TRBD2 may supply D (6 bases each). The CDR3 spells CASSRGGRSPQETQYF. The CDR3 DNA reads TGCGCCAGCAGCCGAGGGGGGAGGAGCCCCCAAGAGACCCAGTACTTC.